The 12 T cell receptor beta chains listed next were all sequenced from one sample in a study of T-cell memory formation after mild COVID-19. MiXCR, applied by TCRdb to the 5' RACE reads, yields one record per CDR3 protein. This table holds approximately 100,000 distinct CDR3 sequences, over 8.5% found once. Material for sequencing was PBMCs or a T cell subset sorted from them (not recorded which). The source is a man between 18 and 35 years old who had mild COVID-19 (a few samples of this study predate the infection). Cell type and time point are not known.

The V gene is TRBV7-9, the J gene TRBJ2-7, with TRBD1 matching 7 bases. The V gene end was trimmed by 4 bases and the J gene end by 1 base; junction bases not matched to a gene: 4. This CDR3 region has 14 residues. Germline CDR1 and CDR2: SEHNR and FQNEAQ (reference sequence). The CDR3 coding sequence is TGTGCCAGCAGCTCCCGGGACAGATCCTACGAGCAGTACTTC. Translated, it gives CASSSRDRSYEQYF.

The rearrangement uses TRBV20-1 and TRBJ2-3, with D possibly TRBD1 on 6 matching bases. CDR3 length equals 11 residues. The ends were cut back, 4 bases at V and 11 bases at J, with 13 bases in the middle. Germline V gene lookup returns CDR1 DFQATT and CDR2 SNEGSKA (reference sequence). The CDR3 spells CSAKDTGLQYF. The DNA for the CDR3 is TGCAGTGCTAAAGACACAGGGTTGCAGTATTTT.

V gene TRBV6-2 or TRBV6-3 combines with J gene TRBJ1-5; D possibly corresponds to TRBD1 (5 bases). V lost 8 bases and J 3 bases, leaving 17 bases between the germline ends. Germline CDR1 MNHEY, CDR2 SVGEGT. The CDR3 length is 15 residues. CDR3 in DNA: TGTGCCAGCGGTGGGGGATGGCGGGCCAATCAGCCCCAGCATTTT. Translated, it gives CASGGGWRANQPQHF.

The table lists this clonotype with a few counts. The chain has TRBV20-1 and TRBJ2-7, with 9 bases identical to TRBD2. The CDR3 extends over 14 amino acids. V shed 6 bases, J shed 3 bases, and the junction held 9 bases outside the gene matches. Germline CDR1 reads DFQATT; CDR2 reads SNEGSKA (reference sequence). The DNA for the CDR3 is TGCAGTGCCAGGGAGCGGGGGGACCTCTACGAGCAGTACTTC. It codes for CSARERGDLYEQYF.

The chain joins TRBV18 to TRBJ2-3; the D gene could be TRBD1 or TRBD2 (5 bases each). V lost 5 bases to trimming and J lost 3 bases, with 18 bases between them. CDR1 is KGHSH, CDR2 LQKENI, per germline. The CDR3 has 16 residues. The chain's CDR3 is CASSAIGTWGTDTQYF. The CDR3 coding sequence is TGTGCCAGCTCAGCTATCGGGACGTGGGGAACAGATACGCAGTATTTT.

This clonotype was detected a few times. V is TRBV6-6 and J is TRBJ1-1, with 11 bases fitting TRBD1. Germline CDR1 and CDR2: MNHNY and SVGAGI (reference sequence). V lost 6 bases to trimming and J lost 6 bases; unmatched junction nucleotides: 9. The CDR3 runs to 15 residues. The DNA for the CDR3 is TGTGCCAGCAGGGGACAGGGGGTTGCTATTTCTGAAGCTTTCTTT. Translating it yields CASRGQGVAISEAFF.

There are many counts of this clonotype. The rearrangement links TRBV20-1 to TRBJ2-1, with D possibly TRBD2 on 6 matching bases. V was cut by 0 bases and J by 2 bases, with 11 bases left in between. The CDR3 extends over 15 amino acids. Germline CDR1 DFQATT, CDR2 SNEGSKA (reference sequence). In DNA, the CDR3 is TGCAGTGCTAGAGATTCGGCGGGGCCCTACAATGAGCAGTTCTTC. It codes for CSARDSAGPYNEQFF.

The chain carries TRBV6-5 and TRBJ2-7, with D tentatively TRBD1 (6 bases). The V end was cut by 5 bases, the J end by 3 bases, with 14 bases between. Germline V gene sequence: CDR1 MNHEY, CDR2 SVGAGI. The CDR3 spans 14 residues. The CDR3 region has the DNA TGTGCCAGCAGTCTCAGGGGCACGTACTACGAGCAGTACTTC. Translated: CASSLRGTYYEQYF.

This clonotype was observed a handful of times. The chain combines TRBV5-1 with TRBJ2-1; D call uncertain. The germline CDR1 and CDR2 sequences are SGHRS and YFSETQ. The CDR3 extends over 16 amino acids. V was trimmed by 0 bases and J by 5 bases, leaving 15 bases between them. The CDR3 loop is CASSLGFGDYNNEQFF. Here the CDR3 DNA reads TGCGCCAGCAGCTTGGGGTTTGGGGATTACAACAATGAGCAGTTCTTC.

This clonotype was seen more than once but under ten times. This sequence joins TRBV4-1 and TRBJ1-1; D ambiguous. Germline V gives CDR1 MGHRA, CDR2 YSYEKL. Deletions cut 4 bases from V and 6 bases from J, with 21 bases between. This CDR3 region has 16 residues. In nucleotides, the CDR3 is TGCGCCAGCAGCCCTTCTCGAACACAGAAAGGCGCTGAAGCTTTCTTT. Translation gives CASSPSRTQKGAEAFF.

In its sample, this clonotype was seen a few times. The genes are TRBV12-3 or TRBV12-4 and TRBJ2-3; no firm D call. V was pared by 5 bases and J by 1 base, with 10 bases between. The CDR3 sequence is 14 residues long. In DNA, the CDR3 is TGTGCCAGCAGTCTGACTTGGGGCACAGATACGCAGTATTTT. Residues: CASSLTWGTDTQYF.

The chain carries TRBV12-3 or TRBV12-4 and TRBJ1-5; TRBD1 might be the D (5 bases). Trimming left V 2 bases short and J 6 bases short, with 11 bases between. This CDR3 has 14 residues. The CDR3: CASSLLGPTQPQHF. The CDR3, as DNA: TGTGCCAGCAGTTTACTGGGGCCAACTCAGCCCCAGCATTTT.